This T cell receptor beta chain originates from a study of blood T cells in healthy people across ages. About the research overall: About one barcoded beta molecule per two T cells was captured by template switching. Study-wide results and caveats: PBMCs that were unsorted prevented a conclusive naive versus antigen-experienced comparison. Per million T cells, the diversity of TCR beta decreased roughly linearly as age advanced.

Notes on this clonotype: Its specificity is unknown. A read error is possible here, since a much larger clone lies one base away.

Primers used in a second PCR of about 7 to 12 cycles were a sample-barcoded 5' primer and a J-beta primer mix. A single record per CDR3 protein comes from TCRdb applying MiXCR to the 5' RACE reads. Of some 790,000 distinct CDR3 sequences in the sample, roughly 26% were seen once. Germline CDR1 SGHKS, CDR2 YYEKEE (reference sequence). The CDR3 is 14 amino acids. The J gene is TRBJ1-6, the V gene TRBV5-5; D is uncertain. This clonotype originated in a woman aged 80 or older in good health. What was sequenced was blood. In nucleotides, the CDR3 is TGTGCCAGCAGCGCGTCTCTTTCGGATTCACCCCGCCACTTT. Encoded protein: CASSASLSDSPRHF.